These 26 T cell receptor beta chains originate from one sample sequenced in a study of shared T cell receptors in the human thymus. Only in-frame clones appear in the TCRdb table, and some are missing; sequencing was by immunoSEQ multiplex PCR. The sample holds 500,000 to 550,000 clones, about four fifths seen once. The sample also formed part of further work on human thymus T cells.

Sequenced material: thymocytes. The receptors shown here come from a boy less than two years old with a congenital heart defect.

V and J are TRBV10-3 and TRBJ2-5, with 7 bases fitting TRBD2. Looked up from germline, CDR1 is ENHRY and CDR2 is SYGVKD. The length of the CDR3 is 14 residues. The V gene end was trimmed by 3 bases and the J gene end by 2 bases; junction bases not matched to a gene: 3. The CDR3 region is CAISEPGGQETQYF. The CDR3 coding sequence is TGTGCCATCAGTGAACCGGGAGGACAAGAGACCCAGTACTTC.

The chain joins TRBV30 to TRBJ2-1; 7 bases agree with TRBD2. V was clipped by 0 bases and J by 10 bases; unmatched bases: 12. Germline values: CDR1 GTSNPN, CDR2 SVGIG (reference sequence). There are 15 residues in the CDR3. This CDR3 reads CAWSVWNGRIGEQFF. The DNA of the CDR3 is TGTGCCTGGAGTGTGTGGAACGGGAGGATCGGAGAGCAGTTCTTC. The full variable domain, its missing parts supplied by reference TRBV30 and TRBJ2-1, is SQTIHQWPATLVQPVGSPLSLECTVEGTSNPNLYWYRQAAGRGLQLLFYSVGIGQISSEVPQNLSASRPQDRQFILSSKKLLLSDSGFYLCAWSVWNGRIGEQFFGPGTRLTVL.

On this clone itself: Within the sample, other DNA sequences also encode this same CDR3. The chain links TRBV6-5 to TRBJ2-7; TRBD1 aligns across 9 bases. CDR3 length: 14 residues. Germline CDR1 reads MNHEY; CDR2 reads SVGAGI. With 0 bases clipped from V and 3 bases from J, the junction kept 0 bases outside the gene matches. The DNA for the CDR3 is TGTGCCAGCAGTTACTCGGGACAGGGCTACGAGCAGTACTTC. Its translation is CASSYSGQGYEQYF.

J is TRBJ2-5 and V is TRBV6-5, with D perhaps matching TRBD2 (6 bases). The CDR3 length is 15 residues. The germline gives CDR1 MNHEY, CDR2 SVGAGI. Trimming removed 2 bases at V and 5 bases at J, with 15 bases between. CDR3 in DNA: TGTGCCAGCAGTTACAGGGAGGAAGATTGGGAGACCCAGTACTTC. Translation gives CASSYREEDWETQYF.

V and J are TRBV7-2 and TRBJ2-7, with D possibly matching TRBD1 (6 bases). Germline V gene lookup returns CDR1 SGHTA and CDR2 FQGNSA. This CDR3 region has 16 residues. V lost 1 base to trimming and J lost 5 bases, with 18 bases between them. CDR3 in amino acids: CASSLGGQGSLHEQYF. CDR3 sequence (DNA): TGTGCCAGCAGCTTAGGGGGGCAGGGGTCTCTGCACGAGCAGTACTTC.

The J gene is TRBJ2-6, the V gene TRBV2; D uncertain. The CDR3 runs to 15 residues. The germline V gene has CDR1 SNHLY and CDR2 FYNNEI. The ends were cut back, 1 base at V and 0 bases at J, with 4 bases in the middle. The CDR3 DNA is TGTGCCAGCAGTGAAGGGAGCTCTGGGGCCAACGTCCTGACTTTC. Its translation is CASSEGSSGANVLTF.

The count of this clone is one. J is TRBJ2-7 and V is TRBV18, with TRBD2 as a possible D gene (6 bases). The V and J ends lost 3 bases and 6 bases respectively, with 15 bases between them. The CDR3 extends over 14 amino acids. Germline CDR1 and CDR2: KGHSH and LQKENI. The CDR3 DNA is TGTGCCAGCTCACCCCCCCGCGGGGCGGGCGAGCAGTACTTC. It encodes CASSPPRGAGEQYF. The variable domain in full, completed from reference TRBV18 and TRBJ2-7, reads NAGVMQNPRHLVRRRGQEARLRCSPMKGHSHVYWYRQLPEEGLKFMVYLQKENIIDESGMPKERFSAEFPKEGPSILRIQQVVRGDSAAYFCASSPPRGAGEQYFGPGTRLTVT.

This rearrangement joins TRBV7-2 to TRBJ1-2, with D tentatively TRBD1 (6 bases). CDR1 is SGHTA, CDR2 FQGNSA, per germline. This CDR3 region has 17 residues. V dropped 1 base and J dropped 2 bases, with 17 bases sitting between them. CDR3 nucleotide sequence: TGTGCCAGCAGCTTAGGAGGGGGGGACCACGCGAACTATGGCTACACCTTC. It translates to CASSLGGGDHANYGYTF.

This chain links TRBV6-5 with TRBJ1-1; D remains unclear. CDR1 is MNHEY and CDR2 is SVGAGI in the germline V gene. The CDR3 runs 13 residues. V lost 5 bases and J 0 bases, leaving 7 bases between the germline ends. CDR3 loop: CASSPQMNTEAFF. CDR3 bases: TGTGCCAGCAGTCCCCAGATGAACACTGAAGCTTTCTTT.

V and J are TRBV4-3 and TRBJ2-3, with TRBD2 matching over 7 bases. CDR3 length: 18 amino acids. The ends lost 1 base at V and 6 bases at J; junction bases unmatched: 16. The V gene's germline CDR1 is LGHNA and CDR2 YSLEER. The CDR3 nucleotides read TGCGCCAGCAGCCAAGTCAGCTGCCGGGAGGCTACCTGGGATACGCAGTATTTT. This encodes CASSQVSCREATWDTQYF.

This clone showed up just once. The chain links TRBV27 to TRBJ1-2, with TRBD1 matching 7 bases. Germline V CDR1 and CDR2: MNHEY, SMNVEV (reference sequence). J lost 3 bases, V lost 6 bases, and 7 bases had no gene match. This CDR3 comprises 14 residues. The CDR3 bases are TGTGCCAGCAGCCCTCGGGACAGAGACTATGGCTACACCTTC. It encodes CASSPRDRDYGYTF.

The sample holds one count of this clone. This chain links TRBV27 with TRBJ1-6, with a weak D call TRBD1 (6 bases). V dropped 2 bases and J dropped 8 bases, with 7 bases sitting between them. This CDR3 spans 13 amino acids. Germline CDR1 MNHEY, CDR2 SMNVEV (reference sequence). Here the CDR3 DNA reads TGTGCCAGCAGTTTACGACAGGATTCACCCCTCCACTTT. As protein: CASSLRQDSPLHF.

In nucleotides, the CDR3 is TGCAGCGTTGACGATGGAGGAGGTTCACCCCTCCACTTT. As protein: CSVDDGGGSPLHF. This sequence joins TRBV29-1 and TRBJ1-6; D is uncertain. There are 13 residues in the CDR3. Per germline, CDR1 SQVTM and CDR2 ANQGSEA. With 3 bases removed from V and 9 bases from J, the gap between germline ends came to 12 bases.

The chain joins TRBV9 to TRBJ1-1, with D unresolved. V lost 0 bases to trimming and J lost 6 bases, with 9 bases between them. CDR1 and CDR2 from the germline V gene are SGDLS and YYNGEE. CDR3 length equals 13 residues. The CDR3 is CASSVDIMAEAFF. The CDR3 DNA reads TGTGCCAGCAGCGTAGACATAATGGCTGAAGCTTTCTTT.

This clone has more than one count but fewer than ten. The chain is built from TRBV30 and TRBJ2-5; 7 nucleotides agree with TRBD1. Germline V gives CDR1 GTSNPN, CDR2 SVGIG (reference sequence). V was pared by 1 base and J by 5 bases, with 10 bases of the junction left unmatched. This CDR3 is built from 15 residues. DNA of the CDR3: TGTGCCTGGAGTGAGTGGGACAGCTCGTCGGAGACCCAGTACTTC. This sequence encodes CAWSEWDSSSETQYF.

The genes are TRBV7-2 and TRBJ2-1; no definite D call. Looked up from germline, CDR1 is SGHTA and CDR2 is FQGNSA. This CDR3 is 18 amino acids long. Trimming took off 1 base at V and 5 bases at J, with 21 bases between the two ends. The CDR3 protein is CASSLEDFLSYLDNEQFF. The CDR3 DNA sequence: TGTGCCAGCAGCTTAGAAGACTTCCTCTCGTATTTAGACAATGAGCAGTTCTTC. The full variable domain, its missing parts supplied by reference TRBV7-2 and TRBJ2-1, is GAGVSQSPSNKVTEKGKDVELRCDPISGHTALYWYRQSLGQGLEFLIYFQGNSAPDKSGLPSDRFSAERTGGSVSTLTIQRTQQEDSAVYLCASSLEDFLSYLDNEQFFGPGTRLTVL.

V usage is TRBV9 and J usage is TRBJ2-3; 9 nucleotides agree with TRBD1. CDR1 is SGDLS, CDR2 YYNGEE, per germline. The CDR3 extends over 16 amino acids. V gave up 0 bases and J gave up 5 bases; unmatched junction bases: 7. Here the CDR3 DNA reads TGTGCCAGCAGCGTAGGGACAGGGGCTCTTGGAGATACGCAGTATTTT. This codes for CASSVGTGALGDTQYF.

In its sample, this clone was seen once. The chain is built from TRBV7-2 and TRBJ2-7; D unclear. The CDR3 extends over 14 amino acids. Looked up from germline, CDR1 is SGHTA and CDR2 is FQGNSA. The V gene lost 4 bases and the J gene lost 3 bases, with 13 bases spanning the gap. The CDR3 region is CASSSALLVYEQYF. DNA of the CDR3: TGTGCCAGCAGCTCCGCGTTACTCGTCTACGAGCAGTACTTC.

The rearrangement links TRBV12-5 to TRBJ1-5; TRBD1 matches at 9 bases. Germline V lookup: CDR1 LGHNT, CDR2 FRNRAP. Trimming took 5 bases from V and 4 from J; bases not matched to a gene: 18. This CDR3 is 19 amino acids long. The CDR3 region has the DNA TGTGCTAGTGGTCCGGACAGGGGCCTAAGGAGGGTTCGGAATCAGCCCCAGCATTTT. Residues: CASGPDRGLRRVRNQPQHF.

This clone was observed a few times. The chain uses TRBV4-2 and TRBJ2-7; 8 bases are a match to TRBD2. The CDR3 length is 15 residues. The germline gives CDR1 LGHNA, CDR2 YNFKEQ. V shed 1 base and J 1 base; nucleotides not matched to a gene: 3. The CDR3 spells CASSQVLAASYEQYF. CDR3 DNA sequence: TGTGCCAGCAGCCAAGTACTAGCGGCTTCCTACGAGCAGTACTTC.

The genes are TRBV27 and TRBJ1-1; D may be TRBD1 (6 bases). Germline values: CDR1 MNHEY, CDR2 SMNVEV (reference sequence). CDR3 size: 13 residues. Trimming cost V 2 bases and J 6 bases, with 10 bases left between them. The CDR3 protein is CASSLGRGAEAFF. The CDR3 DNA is TGTGCCAGCAGTTTAGGCAGGGGCGCTGAAGCTTTCTTT.

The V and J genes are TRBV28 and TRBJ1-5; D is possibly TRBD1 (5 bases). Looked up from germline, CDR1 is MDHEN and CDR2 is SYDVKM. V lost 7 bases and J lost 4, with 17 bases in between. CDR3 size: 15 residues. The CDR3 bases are TGTGCCAGCAACCGAAACAGGACGGAGAATCAGCCCCAGCATTTT. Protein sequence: CASNRNRTENQPQHF.

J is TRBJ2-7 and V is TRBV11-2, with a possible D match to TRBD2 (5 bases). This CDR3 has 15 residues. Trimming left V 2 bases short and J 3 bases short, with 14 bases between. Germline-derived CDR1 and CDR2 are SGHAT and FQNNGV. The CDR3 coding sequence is TGTGCCAGCAGCTTATTGGGCGGGTCCCTCTACGAGCAGTACTTC. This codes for CASSLLGGSLYEQYF.

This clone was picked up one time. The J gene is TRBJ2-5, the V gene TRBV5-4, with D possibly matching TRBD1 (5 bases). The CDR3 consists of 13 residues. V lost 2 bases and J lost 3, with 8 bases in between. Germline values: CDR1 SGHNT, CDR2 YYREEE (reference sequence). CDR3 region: CASSFRGEETQYF. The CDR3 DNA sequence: TGTGCCAGCAGCTTTAGGGGCGAAGAGACCCAGTACTTC.

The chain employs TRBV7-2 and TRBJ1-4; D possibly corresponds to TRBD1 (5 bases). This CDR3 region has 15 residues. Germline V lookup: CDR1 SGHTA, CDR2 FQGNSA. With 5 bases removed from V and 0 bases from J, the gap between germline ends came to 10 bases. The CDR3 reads CASSPTDATNEKLFF. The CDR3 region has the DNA TGTGCCAGCAGCCCGACAGACGCAACTAATGAAAAACTGTTTTTT.

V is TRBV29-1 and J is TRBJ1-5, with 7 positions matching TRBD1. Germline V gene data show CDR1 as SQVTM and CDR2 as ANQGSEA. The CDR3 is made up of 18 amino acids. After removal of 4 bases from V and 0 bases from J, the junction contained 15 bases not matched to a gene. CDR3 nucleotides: TGCAGCGTTGTGGAGGGGGCAGGGGCTACCGTTAGCAATCAGCCCCAGCATTTT. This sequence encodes CSVVEGAGATVSNQPQHF.